These 32 T cell receptor beta chains came from one sample sequenced in a study of blood T cell repertoires in COVID-19. TCRdb keeps only in-frame clones here, not all; method: immunoSEQ multiplex PCR. This table has roughly 220,000 clones, roughly four fifths appearing once. Input material: peripheral blood. These receptors were taken from a woman of 80 years or more with COVID-19, enrolled during active disease.

This chain connects TRBV10-1 to TRBJ1-1; D is uncertain. This CDR3 is 14 amino acids long. Germline V gene data show CDR1 as WNHNN and CDR2 as SYGVQD (reference sequence). V lost 8 bases to trimming and J lost 1 base, with 14 bases between them. CDR3 loop: CASRGSGGNTEAFF. The CDR3 DNA reads as TGCGCCAGCCGAGGGTCAGGAGGGAACACTGAAGCTTTCTTT.

The chain links TRBV28 to TRBJ2-1; 10 nucleotides match TRBD2. The CDR3 contains 14 residues. Germline V CDR1 and CDR2: MDHEN, SYDVKM. V was pared by 2 bases and J by 8 bases, with 3 bases of the junction left unmatched. In DNA, the CDR3 is TGTGCCAGCAGTTTACCTAGCGGGAGAGATGAGCAGTTCTTC. Translated, it gives CASSLPSGRDEQFF.

The CDR3 nucleotides are TGTGCCAGCAGTGCCAGACTAGCGGGGGGGCTTCGGTTAAGGAATGAGCAGTTCTTC. Its translation is CASSARLAGGLRLRNEQFF. The chain employs TRBV6-1 and TRBJ2-1; 14 bases are a match to TRBD2. Germline CDR1 is MNHNS and CDR2 is SASEGT. CDR3 length: 19 amino acids. The V and J ends lost 4 bases and 7 bases, in that order; junction bases with no gene match: 15.

The genes are TRBV5-1 and TRBJ2-1, with a tentative D call TRBD2 (5 bases). The germline V gene has CDR1 SGHRS and CDR2 YFSETQ. The CDR3 is 12 amino acids. With 3 bases removed from V and 9 bases from J, the gap between germline ends came to 10 bases. CDR3 nucleotide sequence: TGCGCCAGCAGCTACCGAGGAGGTGAGCAGTTCTTC. Amino acid sequence: CASSYRGGEQFF.

The chain joins TRBV7-9 to TRBJ2-1, with 14 bases lining up with TRBD2. Germline CDR1 reads SEHNR; CDR2 reads FQNEAQ (reference sequence). The CDR3 is 16 residues long. Losses at the gene ends were 5 bases for V and 9 bases for J; bases not matched to a gene: 9. CDR3 protein: CASSIKGTSGGSEQFF. In nucleotides, the CDR3 is TGTGCCAGCAGCATTAAGGGGACTAGCGGGGGAAGTGAGCAGTTCTTC.

J is TRBJ1-2 and V is TRBV5-1, with 8 bases lining up with TRBD1. There are 13 residues in the CDR3. In germline, CDR1 is SGHRS, CDR2 YFSETQ. V shed 4 bases, J shed 3 bases, and the junction held 2 bases outside the gene matches. CDR3: CASSATGDYGYTF. The DNA of the CDR3 is TGCGCCAGCAGCGCGACAGGGGACTATGGCTACACCTTC.

The chain couples TRBV5-6 to TRBJ1-2; 8 bases line up with TRBD1. With V trimmed by 4 bases and J by 7 bases, 12 bases remained unmatched. CDR3 length equals 15 residues. Per the germline V gene, CDR1 is SGHDT and CDR2 is YYEEEE. The CDR3 DNA follows: TGTGCCAGCAGCGGACAGGACAGGGACCTACTTGGCTACACCTTC. It codes for CASSGQDRDLLGYTF.

V gene TRBV9 combines with J gene TRBJ1-4, with 11 bases that match TRBD1. CDR1 and CDR2 (germline): SGDLS, YYNGEE. The CDR3 totals 14 residues. V gave up 3 bases and J gave up 11 bases; unmatched junction bases: 6. In nucleotides, the CDR3 is TGTGCCAGCAGCGCTAGGACAGGGGGCGGGAAACTGTTTTTT. Protein: CASSARTGGGKLFF.

The V and J genes are TRBV18 and TRBJ1-2; D might be TRBD1 (5 bases). The CDR3 is 14 amino acids. CDR1 KGHSH and CDR2 LQKENI come from the germline V gene. The V gene lost 2 bases and the J gene lost 1 base, with 8 bases spanning the gap. CDR3: CASSPTDINYGYTF. CDR3 nucleotide sequence: TGTGCCAGCTCACCAACGGACATTAACTATGGCTACACCTTC. Looking up the rest from reference TRBV18 and TRBJ1-2 gives the full variable domain: NAGVMQNPRHLVRRRGQEARLRCSPMKGHSHVYWYRQLPEEGLKFMVYLQKENIIDESGMPKERFSAEFPKEGPSILRIQQVVRGDSAAYFCASSPTDINYGYTFGSGTRLTVV.

The rearrangement joins TRBV11-2 to TRBJ1-3; TRBD1 matches 8 bases. Germline V CDR1 and CDR2: SGHAT, FQNNGV. J gave up 4 bases and V 3 bases, and 11 bases lay outside the gene matches. CDR3 length equals 17 residues. CDR3: CASSLGQASGIGNTIYF. CDR3 nucleotide sequence: TGTGCCAGCAGCTTGGGACAGGCCTCCGGGATCGGAAACACCATATATTTT.

The V and J genes are TRBV3-1 (or the pseudogene TRBV3-2) and TRBJ1-5, with D maybe TRBD1 (5 bases). Germline V gives CDR1 LGHDT, CDR2 YNNKEL (reference sequence). V shed 4 bases and J shed 0 bases, with 10 bases lying between them. The CDR3 has 15 amino acids. DNA of the CDR3: TGTGCCAGCAGCCGGGGACTGAATAGCAATCAGCCCCAGCATTTT. It encodes CASSRGLNSNQPQHF.

The chain uses TRBV30 and TRBJ2-7, with 9 bases that match TRBD2. This CDR3 is built from 15 residues. CDR1 GTSNPN and CDR2 SVGIG come from the germline V gene (reference sequence). With V trimmed by 1 base and J by 1 base, 5 bases remained unmatched. The CDR3 loop reads CAWSEQAGGSYEQYF. DNA of the CDR3: TGTGCCTGGAGTGAGCAAGCGGGAGGATCCTACGAGCAGTACTTC.

This chain links TRBV12-3 or TRBV12-4 with TRBJ1-2, with D uncertain. The CDR3 totals 11 residues. V lost 6 bases and J 2 bases, leaving 4 bases between the germline ends. CDR3 bases: TGTGCCAGCAGCCTGAACTATGGCTACACCTTC. Translated, it gives CASSLNYGYTF.

Concerning this clone itself: Germline is not matched at one junction end, which may reflect a read error. This sequence joins TRBV6-4 and TRBJ2-3, with TRBD2 matching over 9 bases. This CDR3 contains 16 residues. CDR1 and CDR2 (germline): MRHNA, SNTAGT. The CDR3 is CASSYSAGGGTDTQYF. The DNA for the CDR3 is TGTGCCAGCAGTTACTCTGCGGGGGGGGGCACAGATACGCAGTATTTT.

The chain links TRBV25-1 to TRBJ1-4; 9 bases line up with TRBD1. This CDR3 spans 15 amino acids. J lost 7 bases, V lost 6 bases, and 9 bases had no gene match. The V gene's germline CDR1 is MGHDK and CDR2 SYGVNS. CDR3 region: CASREGQGRSEKLFF. CDR3 nucleotide sequence: TGTGCCAGCAGGGAAGGACAGGGGAGAAGTGAAAAACTGTTTTTT.

The chain joins TRBV6-5 to TRBJ1-1, with TRBD1 identical over 10 bases. From germline, CDR1 is MNHEY and CDR2 SVGAGI. The CDR3 has 15 amino acids. J was trimmed by 4 bases and V by 6 bases; bases with no gene match: 8. The CDR3 region has the DNA TGTGCCAGCAGGTCTCCGGGACAGGGGACCACTGAAGCTTTCTTT. Translated, it gives CASRSPGQGTTEAFF.

On this clone: One end of the junction does not line up with germline, which may come from a read error. The chain is built from TRBV7-7 and TRBJ1-5; D perhaps matches TRBD1 (6 bases). Germline V CDR1 and CDR2: SSHAT, FNYEAQ (reference sequence). The CDR3 length is 13 residues. The CDR3 DNA sequence: TGTGCTAGCAGCCCGGACAGAAATCAGCCCCAGCATTTT. Translating gives CASSPDRNQPQHF.

The CDR3 coding sequence is TGTGCCAGCAGTCCTGGGGACAGGGGGACCGGGAAAGGATATGGCTACACCTTC. Amino acid sequence: CASSPGDRGTGKGYGYTF. The rearrangement uses TRBV25-1 and TRBJ1-2; 11 bases align to TRBD1. The CDR3 is 18 amino acids. Trimming at V came to 5 bases and at J to 5 bases, leaving 16 bases not matched to a gene. Germline assignment: CDR1 MGHDK and CDR2 SYGVNS.

The chain carries TRBV30 and TRBJ2-2; D is uncertain. Trimming took off 1 base at V and 3 bases at J, with 9 bases between the two ends. Looked up from germline, CDR1 is GTSNPN and CDR2 is SVGIG (reference sequence). The CDR3 runs to 14 residues. CDR3 residues: CAWSDQAYTGELFF. The CDR3, as DNA: TGTGCCTGGAGTGATCAGGCTTACACCGGGGAGCTGTTTTTT.

This clone appeared once. The J gene is TRBJ2-7, the V gene TRBV24-1; 9 bases align to TRBD2. The V gene end was trimmed by 1 base and the J gene end by 2 bases; junction bases not matched to a gene: 11. The CDR3 has 18 amino acids. Per the germline V gene, CDR1 is KGHDR and CDR2 is SFDVKD. Here the CDR3 DNA reads TGTGCCACCAGTGATTTCGGGCGTGGGGCTAGCGGGACCTACGAGCAGTACTTC. This sequence encodes CATSDFGRGASGTYEQYF.

J is TRBJ1-1 and V is TRBV29-1; TRBD1 matches at 10 bases. Trimming removed 6 bases from V and 4 bases from J; junction bases left unmatched: 8. CDR1 and CDR2 from the germline V gene are SQVTM and ANQGSEA. This CDR3 is built from 14 residues. This CDR3 reads CSVHTRTGGTEAFF. Here the CDR3 DNA reads TGCAGCGTCCACACAAGGACAGGGGGCACTGAAGCTTTCTTT.

V usage is TRBV7-2 and J usage is TRBJ1-4, with 10 bases identical to TRBD1. CDR1 is SGHTA, CDR2 FQGNSA, per germline. J gave up 3 bases and V 1 base, and 2 bases lay outside the gene matches. This CDR3 is built from 16 residues. The CDR3 nucleotides read TGTGCCAGCAGCTTAGTCGGGACAGGGGCTAATGAAAAACTGTTTTTT. Translating gives CASSLVGTGANEKLFF.

The genes are TRBV10-2 and TRBJ1-5, with D possibly being TRBD1 (5 bases). The ends were cut back, 6 bases at V and 6 bases at J, with 12 bases in the middle. The CDR3 loop spans 13 amino acids. Germline V CDR1 and CDR2: WSHSY, SAAADI. In DNA, the CDR3 is TGCGCCAGCAGAGACAGTCAAGGTCAGCCCCAGCATTTT. It yields the protein CASRDSQGQPQHF.

V and J are TRBV5-4 and TRBJ2-7; D possibly corresponds to TRBD1 (5 bases). The germline V and J ends were trimmed by 0 bases and 2 bases, with 9 bases remaining between them. Germline-derived CDR1 and CDR2 are SGHNT and YYREEE (reference sequence). This CDR3 comprises 14 residues. The chain's CDR3 is CASSLAQEPYEQYF. CDR3 coding DNA: TGTGCCAGCAGCTTGGCACAGGAACCCTACGAGCAGTACTTC.

V is TRBV27 and J is TRBJ2-3, with 15 bases identical to TRBD2. The CDR3 contains 19 residues. Germline V gene data show CDR1 as MNHEY and CDR2 as SMNVEV (reference sequence). The V segment lost 6 bases and the J segment 7 bases; nucleotides outside the gene matches: 17. The CDR3 coding sequence is TGTGCCAGCAGCTTTAGCCGTGCCCCGGGACTAGCGGGAGGAAATACGCAGTATTTT. This gives the protein CASSFSRAPGLAGGNTQYF.

The chain links TRBV27 to TRBJ2-7, with D perhaps matching TRBD2 (6 bases). Germline CDR1 MNHEY, CDR2 SMNVEV (reference sequence). With 6 bases removed from V and 0 bases from J, the gap between germline ends came to 15 bases. The CDR3 has 15 residues. CDR3 region: CASSSTGTGSYEQYF. The CDR3 bases are TGTGCCAGCAGCTCAACCGGGACTGGCTCCTACGAGCAGTACTTC.

The chain recombines TRBV11-2 with TRBJ1-6; D might be TRBD1 (6 bases). The CDR3 sequence is 14 residues long. From germline, CDR1 is SGHAT and CDR2 FQNNGV. Trimming cost V 5 bases and J 8 bases, with 13 bases left between them. The CDR3 coding sequence is TGTGCCAGCAGCCTGCAGGGGTATGATTCACCCCTCCACTTT. It is translated as CASSLQGYDSPLHF.

The chain couples TRBV27 to TRBJ2-7; TRBD1 aligns across 9 bases. The germline V gene has CDR1 MNHEY and CDR2 SMNVEV (reference sequence). This CDR3 contains 15 residues. V was clipped by 5 bases and J by 2 bases; unmatched bases: 7. The CDR3, as DNA: TGTGCCAGCAGTCTAGGGACAGGGAAAACCTACGAGCAGTACTTC. This encodes CASSLGTGKTYEQYF.

A few counts support this clone. The chain has TRBV7-2 and TRBJ1-1; a possible D gene is TRBD1 (5 bases). Germline V gene lookup returns CDR1 SGHTA and CDR2 FQGNSA. The CDR3 spans 14 residues. V was clipped by 1 base and J by 5 bases, with 11 bases between them. The CDR3 region has the DNA TGTGCCAGCAGCTTAGGCATCGGGGGGACTGAAGCTTTCTTT. It codes for CASSLGIGGTEAFF.

The chain carries TRBV6-7 and TRBJ2-2; 7 bases are a match to TRBD1. TRBV6-7 is identified as an open reading frame with a role that is uncertain. This CDR3 has 19 residues. V was pared by 0 bases and J by 2 bases, with 12 bases of the junction left unmatched. The CDR3 bases are TGTGCCAGCAGTTACTCGCTCCGCATATCAGGGGGTAACACCGGGGAGCTGTTTTTT. Translation gives CASSYSLRISGGNTGELFF.

This clone was detected only a few times. J is TRBJ2-1 and V is TRBV7-9; D perhaps matches TRBD2 (6 bases). Germline V gives CDR1 SEHNR, CDR2 FQNEAQ (reference sequence). This CDR3 comprises 12 residues. The V gene lost 5 bases and the J gene lost 10 bases, with 12 bases spanning the gap. CDR3 sequence: CASSPRGMEQFF. In nucleotides, the CDR3 is TGTGCCAGCAGCCCACGGGGGATGGAGCAGTTCTTC.

The chain recombines TRBV7-9 with TRBJ1-1; 7 positions agree with TRBD1. The germline CDR1 and CDR2 sequences are SEHNR and FQNEAQ (reference sequence). V lost 8 bases to trimming and J lost 7 bases; unmatched junction nucleotides: 13. This CDR3 has 14 amino acids. The CDR3 sequence: CASGEWTGSFEAFF. The CDR3, as DNA: TGTGCCAGCGGGGAATGGACAGGTTCGTTTGAAGCTTTCTTT.